Shown below are 16 T cell receptor beta chains from a single sample sequenced in a study of regulatory T cells in long-lasting Graves disease. Libraries of TCR beta came from iRepertoire HTBI primers plus Arm-PCR of CDR3 regions. Each CDR3 protein gets one entry after TCRdb re-called the multiplex PCR reads with MiXCR. Of 410,000 or so distinct CDR3 sequences in the sample, 15% were seen once. The time point is: newly diagnosed GD, antithyroid drugs for less than 3 months. From PBMCs, RNA was extracted and then used to make the TCR library. The same sample was also studied in work on T cells in Graves' hyperthyroidism and ophthalmopathy.

The sample was peripheral blood mononuclear cells (PBMCs), taken at new diagnosis, from a patient treated with antithyroid drugs. The receptors were sampled from a woman in her twenties or thirties with Graves disease.

The sample holds one count of this clonotype. The gene calls are TRBV12-5 and TRBJ2-2; D is uncertain. The CDR3 spans 15 residues. From germline, CDR1 is LGHNT and CDR2 FRNRAP. Trimming removed 0 bases at V and 5 bases at J, with 10 bases between. The CDR3 reads CASGLVGFSTGELFF. In DNA, the CDR3 is TGTGCTAGTGGTTTGGTGGGGTTTTCGACCGGGGAGCTGTTTTTT.

As concerns this clonotype: A much larger clonotype is one base distant, so this may be a read error. The gene calls are TRBV5-6 and TRBJ2-7; TRBD1 might be the D (5 bases). Germline lookup yields CDR1 SGHDT and CDR2 YYEEEE. The length of the CDR3 is 13 residues. Trimming took off 1 base at V and 7 bases at J, with 12 bases between the two ends. This chain's CDR3 is CASSLWGLNEQYF. In nucleotides, the CDR3 is TGTGCCAGCAGCTTGTGGGGCCTGAATGAGCAGTACTTC.

This clonotype was seen ten or more times. CDR3 loop: CASSSGVNTEAFF. CDR3 bases: TGTGCCAGCAGCTCCGGGGTGAACACTGAAGCTTTCTTT. The rearrangement links TRBV7-9 to TRBJ1-1; D uncertain. Germline CDR1 is SEHNR and CDR2 is FQNEAQ (reference sequence). This CDR3 is 13 amino acids long. Trimming removed 4 bases at V and 0 bases at J, with 6 bases between.

This clonotype appeared a few times. The chain uses TRBV12-3 or TRBV12-4 and TRBJ2-7; possibly TRBD2 for D (5 bases). The length of the CDR3 is 13 residues. V was clipped by 6 bases and J by 7 bases, with 16 bases between them. The CDR3 loop reads CASRQTSSGEQYF. CDR3 sequence (DNA): TGTGCCAGCAGACAGACTTCTTCGGGGGAGCAGTACTTC.

The chain carries TRBV6-1 and TRBJ2-3; 8 bases are a match to TRBD1. The CDR3 runs 15 residues. V lost 5 bases and J lost 1; bases outside the gene matches: 5. The germline CDR1 and CDR2 sequences are MNHNS and SASEGT. CDR3 sequence: CASSRPGQGTDTQYF. The DNA for the CDR3 is TGTGCCAGCAGTAGACCGGGACAGGGCACAGATACGCAGTATTTT.

The rearrangement links TRBV19 to TRBJ1-1; D perhaps matches TRBD1 (6 bases). V was trimmed by 5 bases and J by 1 base, leaving 11 bases between them. The CDR3 has 14 amino acids. The germline V gene has CDR1 LNHDA and CDR2 SQIVND (reference sequence). DNA for the CDR3: TGTGCCAGTAGTGGTCCCAGGGGGAACACTGAAGCTTTCTTT. This encodes CASSGPRGNTEAFF.

This clonotype showed up just a few times. The V call is TRBV13, the J call TRBJ2-3; possibly TRBD1 for D (6 bases). Germline CDR1 reads PRHDT; CDR2 reads FYEKMQ (reference sequence). This CDR3 spans 17 amino acids. V lost 5 bases and J 6 bases, leaving 24 bases between the germline ends. CDR3 loop: CASSPPLRKGVDDTQYF. Here the CDR3 DNA reads TGTGCCAGCAGCCCCCCCCTTAGAAAGGGGGTTGATGATACGCAGTATTTT.

Only a few counts were recorded for this clonotype. This may stem from a read error, because a much larger clone lies one nucleotide away. This rearrangement joins TRBV12-3 or TRBV12-4 to TRBJ2-1; D is uncertain. This CDR3 comprises 16 residues. The CDR3 spells CASSLVSRLSYNGQFF. The CDR3 nucleotides read TGTGCCAGCAGTTTAGTGAGCAGGTTGTCCTACAATGGGCAGTTCTTC.

This clonotype came up many times. The V call is TRBV6-5, the J call TRBJ2-5; possibly TRBD1 for D (8 bases). The CDR3 is 14 residues long. In germline, CDR1 is MNHEY, CDR2 SVGAGI. V was pared by 4 bases and J by 6 bases, with 15 bases between. The CDR3: CASSWTGREKTQYF. CDR3 DNA sequence: TGTGCCAGCAGTTGGACAGGGAGGGAAAAGACCCAGTACTTC.

The V gene is TRBV11-2, the J gene TRBJ2-7; 12 bases map to TRBD2. CDR1 SGHAT and CDR2 FQNNGV come from the germline V gene. This CDR3 region has 21 residues. J was trimmed by 4 bases and V by 5 bases; bases with no gene match: 24. The CDR3 region has the DNA TGTGCCAGCAGCCAAGATGGTGGGGGCAGGACCCGACTAGCGGGAGTATACGAGCAGTACTTC. Translating it yields CASSQDGGGRTRLAGVYEQYF.

This clonotype was counted many times. The chain employs TRBV5-1 and TRBJ2-3; the match to TRBD2 covers 11 bases. The germline CDR1 and CDR2 sequences are SGHRS and YFSETQ. V gave up 4 bases and J gave up 4 bases; unmatched junction bases: 17. The CDR3 has 19 amino acids. The CDR3 bases are TGCGCCAGCAGCCCTGGATGGCTAGCGGGAGGATCTGTGGCAGATACGCAGTATTTT. Its protein product is CASSPGWLAGGSVADTQYF.

This chain joins TRBV5-8 and TRBJ2-3; D call uncertain. The V end was cut by 6 bases, the J end by 0 bases, with 14 bases between. Germline CDR1 and CDR2: SGHTS and YDEGEE. The CDR3 sequence is 15 residues long. CDR3 sequence reads: CASTPTGGSTDTQYF. CDR3 nucleotide sequence: TGTGCCAGCACCCCCACCGGCGGTAGCACAGATACGCAGTATTTT.

This clonotype was seen a few times. The genes are TRBV7-7 and TRBJ2-1; 8 nucleotides line up with TRBD2. Trimming removed 0 bases from V and 0 bases from J; junction bases left unmatched: 16. Germline CDR1 and CDR2: SSHAT and FNYEAQ (reference sequence). This CDR3 spans 21 amino acids. The CDR3, as DNA: TGTGCCAGCAGCTTAGCCCTCCACAGTGGGGTGGGGACTAGCTCCTACAATGAGCAGTTCTTC. The encoded protein is CASSLALHSGVGTSSYNEQFF.

Ten or more counts support this clonotype. V and J are TRBV6-2 or TRBV6-3 and TRBJ2-3, with D perhaps being TRBD1 or TRBD2 (6 bases each). Trimming took 4 bases from V and 0 from J, leaving 11 bases between them. CDR3 length equals 15 residues. Per germline, CDR1 MNHEY and CDR2 SVGEGT. CDR3 loop: CASSSRGLSTDTQYF. The CDR3 region has the DNA TGTGCCAGCAGTTCCAGGGGACTTAGCACAGATACGCAGTATTTT.

This clonotype was detected a few times. The V call is TRBV29-1, the J call TRBJ2-1; 11 nucleotides line up with TRBD2. The trim removed 3 bases at V and 7 bases at J, leaving 11 bases unmatched. The germline gives CDR1 SQVTM, CDR2 ANQGSEA. The CDR3 contains 16 residues. The DNA for the CDR3 is TGCAGCGTTGATTCGGGGCGACTAGCGGGATGGAATGAGCAGTTCTTC. Its protein product is CSVDSGRLAGWNEQFF.

This chain uses TRBV4-1 with TRBJ2-2; D gene ambiguous. Trimming removed 0 bases at V and 3 bases at J, with 5 bases between. CDR1 is MGHRA, CDR2 YSYEKL, per germline. The CDR3 spans 14 residues. This chain's CDR3 is CASSQERDTGELFF. The CDR3 nucleotides are TGCGCCAGCAGCCAAGAACGGGACACCGGGGAGCTGTTTTTT.